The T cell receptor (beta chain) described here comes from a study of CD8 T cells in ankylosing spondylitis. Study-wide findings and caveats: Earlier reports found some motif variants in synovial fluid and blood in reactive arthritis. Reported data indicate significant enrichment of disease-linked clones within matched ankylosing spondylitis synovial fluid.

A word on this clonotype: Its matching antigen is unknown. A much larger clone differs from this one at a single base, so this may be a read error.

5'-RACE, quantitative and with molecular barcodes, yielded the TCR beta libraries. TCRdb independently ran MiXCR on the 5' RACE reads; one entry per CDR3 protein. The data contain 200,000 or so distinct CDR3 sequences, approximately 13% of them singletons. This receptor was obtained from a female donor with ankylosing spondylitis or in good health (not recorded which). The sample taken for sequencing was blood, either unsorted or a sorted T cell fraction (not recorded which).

The DNA of the CDR3 is TGTGCCAGCAGTGTCTCCTGGGAGAACACTGAAGCTTTCTTT. Translating gives CASSVSWENTEAFF. The V gene is TRBV6-4, the J gene TRBJ1-1, with D uncertain. CDR3 length: 14 residues. V lost 4 bases, J lost 1 base, and 10 bases lay in between. Germline V gives CDR1 MRHNA, CDR2 SNTAGT.